This T cell receptor (beta chain) was sequenced in a study of cytomegalovirus exposure and HLA in healthy donors (dated by TCRdb to about 2017). Regarding the study in general: In an earlier analysis of around 540 of the donors, 250 to 300 Gb of sequence data and 90 million to 120 million unique TCR beta sequences from 180 million or so T cells were reported. In addition to the first cohort of roughly 670 subjects, a separate validation cohort of approximately 130 different subjects was used. HLA typing covered class I and class II loci at four-digit resolution. Across 300 to 500 genotyped donors of the cohort, an average of approximately 240,000 unique TCR beta nucleotide sequences per donor were sequenced, and 15% to 20% of those sequences were non-productive. Using immunosequencing, the study profiled T cell repertoires from 500 to 800 subjects and related those repertoires to cytomegalovirus serostatus. Donor age, sex, ethnicity and CMV serostatus were collected together with the repertoire data. The study aimed to test whether cataloging public T cell receptors could reveal signatures of past pathogen exposure. Of the approximately 400 genotyped donors, 65% to 90% fell in the genetic ancestry cluster associated with self-reported Caucasian donors. About five DR-DQ haplotypes were treated as single units for association and clustering because of strong linkage in the cohort. Rather than using new phenotypic data, the later analysis identified candidate immune exposures from TCR beta sequences and from how often those sequences occurred across donors. A later genetic analysis took genome-wide SNP genotypes for about three fifths of the roughly 700 donors and used that subset as a discovery cohort. A later analysis re-examined previously published TCR beta repertoires from more than 550 donors and added high-resolution HLA genotyping to investigate patterns of TCR occurrence. Every repertoire in the discovery cohort had been generated on one and the same sequencing platform. An early release that covered around 590 HLA-typed donors contained about 300 gigabases of sequencing data and 85 million to 100 million unique TCR sequences. An earlier analysis of more than 450 of the donors used high-throughput TCR beta sequencing to judge whether each TCR beta V gene segment behaved as functional or pseudogenic. To predict cytomegalovirus infection status, the study brought together high-throughput TCR immunosequencing, statistical association of individual TCRs with disease status, and machine learning. Typing coverage varied by locus: roughly 620-640 donors for A, B, C, DRB1 and DQB1; roughly 520 for DQA1; more than 600 for DPA1; around 450 for DPB1. Paper-wide results and their limitations: The only immune exposure information available for the cohort was CMV serostatus. In a later analysis, TCR association rates were found to vary across HLA loci, with the most associated TCRs seen for DRB1 alleles and the fewest for HLA-C alleles. A further reported finding was that TCR beta sequences accurately predicted the HLA-A and HLA-B alleles for most subjects in the first cohort. Because HLA typing was unavailable for some donors at each locus, only the typed subset was used in association tests. Linkage disequilibrium might explain the correlated functional status among segregating V segments, but an unknown experimental factor could not be excluded. A later analysis found that most CMV-associated TCR beta chains appeared HLA-restricted, with HLA associations seemingly driven largely by CMV exposure. Because counts were too low, seventeen rarely observed V segments, including chromosome 9 orphons, were excluded from the earlier analysis of some 590 of the donors. A later analysis reported that several top co-occurrence clusters appeared linked to parvovirus B19, influenza, CMV and Epstein-Barr virus. In a later genetic analysis, fewer N-insertions in productive TCRs were reported among donors in an Asian-associated ancestry cluster than the approximately 710-donor mean. Presence/absence analyses assumed roughly uniform sequencing depth across donors, an assumption that may not hold. Specific HLA alleles were associated with roughly 17,000 TCR beta sequences at a false discovery rate of 0.05 in a later analysis. When HLA alleles, especially DR and DQ, strongly co-occurred, attributing TCR associations to individual alleles was difficult. It was suggested by the authors that the approach could potentially be generalized to other disease states and immunological phenotypes. The 87-base-pair reads could not distinguish some IMGT-functional V segments, including TRBV6-2 and TRBV6-3, so those segments were excluded. An association between a missense DCLRE1C variant and V-gene and J-gene trimming of TCR beta chains was found in a later genetic analysis and replicated in an independent cohort. Most TCR sequences were seen in very few donors, while some public TCRs were found in many individuals. In a later analysis, HLA-associated TCR beta chains showed more clonal expansion and lower generation probabilities than non-associated chains that were equally common. A cluster of highly shared sequence variants was judged likely to be a technical artifact of the sequencing pipeline. In vitro tests confirmed that a few of the cytomegalovirus-associated TCR beta chains recognize cytomegalovirus antigens. The classifier was reported to diagnose cytomegalovirus status with high specificity and sensitivity in both the original cohort and the validation cohort. In an earlier analysis of approximately 600 of the donors, most TCR beta V segments were observed in productive rearrangements about 90% or about 30% of the time, broadly matching IMGT annotations. The study listed 164 TCR beta chains as associated with cytomegalovirus. The cohort was sequenced for TCR beta chains only, and without alpha or paired-chain data the features that could be detected were limited.

At the junction V is shortened by 0 bases and J by 0 bases, with 13 bases in between. The CDR3, from cysteine to phenylalanine, totals 18 residues. Only CDR3 DNA is held: 54 bases, read in frame from base 1. Looking up the germline V gene yields CDR1 SGDLS and CDR2 YYNGEE. Regarding this clone: Its binding antigen is unknown. No much larger clonotype is one base removed from it; base qualities were not supplied.

The method was the immunoSEQ multiplex PCR assay. For the multiplex PCR, a mixture combining 60 forward primers for TCR Vbeta segments and 13 reverse primers for TCR Jbeta segments was used. The CDR3 region of rearranged TCR beta genes was amplified from genomic DNA with a multiplex PCR assay. The amplified TCR beta libraries were sequenced on the Illumina HiSeq System as 87-base-pair reads. The published analysis was carried out like this. In a later analysis, tens of millions of unique TCR beta chains were counted across the 650 to 750 repertoires, and roughly 9.9 million of these chains were shared by at least two donors. A nearest-neighbor algorithm error-corrected the raw reads and collapsed the reads into unique sequences, merging closely related sequences to remove PCR and sequencing errors. CDR3 sequences were aligned to IMGT reference sequences to assign V, D and J gene segments. For a sequence to be retained, a match of at least six nucleotides to both a V gene segment and a J gene segment was required. A rearrangement counted as productive if the CDR3 had no stop codons and remained in frame with V and J, and every other rearrangement counted as non-productive. Following IMGT convention, CDR3 was defined as the stretch from the second conserved V-encoded cysteine to the conserved J-encoded phenylalanine. In an earlier analysis of just under 600 of the donors, sequences lacking an unambiguous match to a single V gene segment were excluded. An earlier analysis of some 610 of the donors called V segments functional above 56.7% productive rearrangements and segregating when the between-donor standard deviation exceeded 5%. To diagnose cytomegalovirus status from the catalog of TCR beta chain sequences, a statistical classification framework was built. A later analysis assigned V and J genes by comparing TCR nucleotide sequences with IMGT/GENE-DB human TR gene sequences. In a later analysis, CDR3 sequences and most-parsimonious VDJ recombination scenarios were assigned using the TCRdist pipeline. In a later analysis, every TCR beta chain was defined by the combination of its CDR3 amino acid sequence and its V-gene family, and reads without a unique V-gene family were dropped. To address suspected cross-contamination and a sequencing artifact, a later analysis removed some 620 highly shared, low-generation-probability nucleotide sequences. In a later analysis, a clonal expansion index for each public chain was calculated from normalized within-repertoire ranks of inferred template counts. In a later analysis, generation probabilities were computed with a VDJ recombination model fitted to out-of-frame rearrangements, and the resulting probabilities were checked against IGoR. In a later analysis, TCR-TCR, TCR-HLA and TCR-CMV co-occurrence was scored with hypergeometric tests, and a repertoire-size bias correction was applied to TCR pairs. False discovery rates were estimated in a later analysis by permuting HLA or CMV assignments 20 times. In a later analysis, co-occurring TCRs were grouped with DBSCAN, and TCRdist sequence similarity was added when clustering was performed within HLA-allele-positive subsets. For co-occurrence clustering, repertoires with fewer than 30,000 or more than 120,000 public chains were excluded, along with 5 or 6 repertoires with anomalous nucleotide sharing. Imported from immuneACCESS, the table was reduced by TCRdb to in-frame sequences with V and J called. These copies leave out some clones; in studies compared against another copy, an unresolved V gene accounts for under half, and the cause of the remainder is not known. V and J calls and clone size are copied from that table; D and trimming were computed from the DNA. This sample has approximately 190,000 clones in its table, and roughly 77% of those were observed once. The ten largest clones add up to around 3.7% of the sample.

The cohort consisted of 650 to 700 healthy bone marrow donors. At the time of sampling, all cohort members were nominally healthy, though unrecorded immune exposures were likely present. The donor was CMV seropositive and was included in the group of 250 to 300 seropositive cohort members. A peripheral blood sample was provided by each donor, and peripheral blood mononuclear cells were used for TCR beta sequencing. The Qiagen DNeasy Blood Extraction Kit was used to extract genomic DNA from the blood cell samples. This sequence originates from a middle-aged man in good health and CMV-seropositive. Sequencing was done on a sample of PBMCs. The receptor chain draws on TRBV9 and TRBJ2-6, and perhaps TRBD2 as D gene, on 5 matching bases. CDR3 region: CASSVAQDFNSGANVLTF. The nucleotide sequence is TGTGCCAGCAGCGTAGCCCAGGACTTCAACTCTGGGGCCAACGTCCTGACTTTC.